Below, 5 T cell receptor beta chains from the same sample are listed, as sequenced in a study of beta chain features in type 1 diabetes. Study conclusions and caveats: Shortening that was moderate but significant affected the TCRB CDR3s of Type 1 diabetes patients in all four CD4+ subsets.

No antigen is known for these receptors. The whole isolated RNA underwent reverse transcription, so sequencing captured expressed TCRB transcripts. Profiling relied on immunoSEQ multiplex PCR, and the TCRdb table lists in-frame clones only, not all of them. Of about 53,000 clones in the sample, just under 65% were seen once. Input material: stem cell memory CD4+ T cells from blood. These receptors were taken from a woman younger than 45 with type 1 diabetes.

The CDR3 DNA reads TGCGCCAGCAGCCCCGGTCTAGCCGACACCGGGGAGCTGTTTTTT. It yields the protein CASSPGLADTGELFF. The chain recombines TRBV5-1 with TRBJ2-2, with a weak D call TRBD2 (5 bases). V was shortened by 4 bases and J by 3 bases, with 13 bases between the two germline ends. The CDR3 contains 15 residues. Germline-derived CDR1 and CDR2 are SGHRS and YFSETQ. Combining the CDR3 with reference TRBV5-1 and TRBJ2-2 gives the whole variable domain KAGVTQTPRYLIKTRGQQVTLSCSPISGHRSVSWYQQTPGQGLQFLFEYFSETQRNKGNFPGRFSGRQFSNSRSEMNVSTLELGDSALYLCASSPGLADTGELFFGEGSRLTVL.

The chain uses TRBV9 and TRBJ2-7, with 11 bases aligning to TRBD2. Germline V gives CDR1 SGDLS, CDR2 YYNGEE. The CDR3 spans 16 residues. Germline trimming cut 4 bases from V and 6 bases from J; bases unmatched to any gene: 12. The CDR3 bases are TGTGCCAGCAGCCCCCGACTAGCGGGATTTACTCGCGAGCAGTACTTC. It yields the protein CASSPRLAGFTREQYF.

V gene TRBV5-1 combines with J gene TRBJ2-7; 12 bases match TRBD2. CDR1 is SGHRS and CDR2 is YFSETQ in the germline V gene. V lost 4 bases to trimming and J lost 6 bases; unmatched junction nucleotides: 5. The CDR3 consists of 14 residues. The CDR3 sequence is CASSRTSGTLEQYF. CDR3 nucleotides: TGCGCCAGCAGCCGGACTAGCGGGACGCTCGAGCAGTACTTC.

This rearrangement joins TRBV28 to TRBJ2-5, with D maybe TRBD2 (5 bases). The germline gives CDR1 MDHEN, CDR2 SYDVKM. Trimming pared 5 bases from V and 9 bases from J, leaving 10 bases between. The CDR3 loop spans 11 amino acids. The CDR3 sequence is CASSVTRAQYF. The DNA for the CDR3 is TGTGCCAGCAGTGTAACTAGGGCCCAGTACTTC.

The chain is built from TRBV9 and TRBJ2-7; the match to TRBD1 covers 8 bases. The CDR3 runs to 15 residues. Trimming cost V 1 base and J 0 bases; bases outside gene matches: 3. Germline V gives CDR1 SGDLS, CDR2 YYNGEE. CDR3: CASSVTGQDSYEQYF. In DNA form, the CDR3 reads TGTGCCAGCAGCGTAACGGGACAGGACTCCTACGAGCAGTACTTC.